The sequence of this T cell receptor beta chain was determined in a study of T cell clonotyping in hematopoietic cell transplantation. Notes on the study in general: No sorting was done, leaving CD4 and CD8 contributions mixed. Pathologically expanded recipient clonotypes increased progressively from day 30 to day 180 as diversity fell. Graft donor and pretransplant recipient Inverse Simpson Index values predicted broader posttransplant TCR diversity.

TCRdb's copy holds only in-frame clones and misses some; the assay was immunoSEQ multiplex PCR. The sample records 4,000 to 6,500 clones, roughly 86% being singletons. Blood collection times were about day -28 and days 30, 100, 180 posttransplant. CDR3 length equals 12 residues. Trimming shortened V by 2 bases and J by 7 bases, and 5 bases separated the two germline ends. In germline, CDR1 is MNHNY, CDR2 SVGAGI (reference sequence). Comments on this clone: No antigen is known for it.

The sequences come from peripheral blood mononuclear cells, collected 100 days after allogeneic stem cell transplant. This receptor was taken from an older male patient who had an allogeneic stem cell transplant from an unrelated donor, so T cells may come from the graft donor. Some clones in this sample may be carry-over from other donors' samples. The rearrangement joins TRBV6-6 to TRBJ1-4; unclear D gene. The CDR3, as DNA: TGTGCCAGCAGTTACCCAAGTGAAAAACTGTTTTTT. Its translation: CASSYPSEKLFF.